This T cell receptor beta chain was sequenced for a study of T cell changes during pregnancy in multiple sclerosis. Here immunoSEQ multiplex PCR was the method, and the copy in TCRdb shows in-frame clones only, minus some. The sample records roughly 30,000 clones, roughly 89% being singletons. Germline V gives CDR1 SGDLS, CDR2 YYNGEE. V gave up 6 bases and J gave up 0 bases, with 22 bases separating them. This CDR3 is built from 18 residues. The receptor comes from a female donor with multiple sclerosis, enrolled in a pregnancy study. The specimen was CD8+ T cells from peripheral blood mononuclear cells, collected in the first trimester of pregnancy. V is TRBV9 and J is TRBJ2-1; D is perhaps TRBD2 (6 bases). The CDR3 nucleotides are TGTGCCAGCATCCTCCCTAACATAGCGGCCGTCTCCTACAATGAGCAGTTCTTC. Translation: CASILPNIAAVSYNEQFF. Looking up the rest from reference TRBV9 and TRBJ2-1 gives the full variable domain: DSGVTQTPKHLITATGQRVTLRCSPRSGDLSVYWYQQSLDQGLQFLIQYYNGEERAKGNILERFSAQQFPDLHSELNLSSLELGDSALYFCASILPNIAAVSYNEQFFGPGTRLTVL.